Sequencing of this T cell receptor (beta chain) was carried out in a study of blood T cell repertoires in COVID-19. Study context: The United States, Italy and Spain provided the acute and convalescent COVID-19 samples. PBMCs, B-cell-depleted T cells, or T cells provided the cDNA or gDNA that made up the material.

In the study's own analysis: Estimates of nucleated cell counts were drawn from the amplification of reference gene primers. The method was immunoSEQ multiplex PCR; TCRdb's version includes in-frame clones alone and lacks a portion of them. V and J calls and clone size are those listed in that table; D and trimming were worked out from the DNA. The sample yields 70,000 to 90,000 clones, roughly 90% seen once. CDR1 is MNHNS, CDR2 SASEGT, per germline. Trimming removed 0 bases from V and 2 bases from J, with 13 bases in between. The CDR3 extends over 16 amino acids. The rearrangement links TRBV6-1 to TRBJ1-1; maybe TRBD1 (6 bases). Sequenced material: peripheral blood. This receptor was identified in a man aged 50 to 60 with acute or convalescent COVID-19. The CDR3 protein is CASSEARGGRNTEAFF. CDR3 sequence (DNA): TGTGCCAGCAGTGAAGCGCGGGGGGGCAGAAACACTGAAGCTTTCTTT.